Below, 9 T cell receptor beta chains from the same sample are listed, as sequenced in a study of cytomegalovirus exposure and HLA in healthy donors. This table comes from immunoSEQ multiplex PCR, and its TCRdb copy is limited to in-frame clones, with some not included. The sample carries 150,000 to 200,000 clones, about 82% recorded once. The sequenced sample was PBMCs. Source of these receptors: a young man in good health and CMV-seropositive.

The CDR3 coding sequence is TGTGCCAGCAGCGCGGACGTGGGGACAGGGGTAGGCAATGAGCAGTTCTTC. This codes for CASSADVGTGVGNEQFF. This sequence joins TRBV9 and TRBJ2-1, with TRBD1 identical over 10 bases. The CDR3 sequence is 17 residues long. The V gene's germline CDR1 is SGDLS and CDR2 YYNGEE. V lost 3 bases, J lost 6 bases, and 12 bases stayed unmatched.

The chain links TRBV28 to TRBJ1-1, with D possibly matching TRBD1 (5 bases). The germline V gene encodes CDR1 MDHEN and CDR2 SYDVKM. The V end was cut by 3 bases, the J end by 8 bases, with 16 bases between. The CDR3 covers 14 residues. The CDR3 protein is CASSFVTKGLEAFF. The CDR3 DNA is TGTGCCAGCAGTTTCGTCACTAAGGGACTCGAAGCTTTCTTT.

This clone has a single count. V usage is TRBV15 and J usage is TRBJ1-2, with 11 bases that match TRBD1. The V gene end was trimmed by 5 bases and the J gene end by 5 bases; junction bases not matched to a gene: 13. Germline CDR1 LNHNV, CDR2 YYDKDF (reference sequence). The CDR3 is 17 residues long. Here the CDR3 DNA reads TGTGCCACCAGCGACCCGGGACAGGGGGGGTCCGGGTATGGCTACACCTTC. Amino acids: CATSDPGQGGSGYGYTF.

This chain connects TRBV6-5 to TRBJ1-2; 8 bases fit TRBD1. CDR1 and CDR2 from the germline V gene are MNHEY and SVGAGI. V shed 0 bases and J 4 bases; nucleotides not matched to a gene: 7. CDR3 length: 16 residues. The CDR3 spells CASSYSKGQGFYGYTF. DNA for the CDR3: TGTGCCAGCAGTTACTCGAAAGGACAGGGATTCTATGGCTACACCTTC.

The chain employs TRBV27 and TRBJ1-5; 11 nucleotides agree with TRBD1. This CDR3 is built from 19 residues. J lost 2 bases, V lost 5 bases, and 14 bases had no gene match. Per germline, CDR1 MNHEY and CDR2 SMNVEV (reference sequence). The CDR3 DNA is TGTGCCAGCAGTCTGTCTAGACCCGGGACAGGGGGGGGCAATCAGCCCCAGCATTTT. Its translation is CASSLSRPGTGGGNQPQHF.

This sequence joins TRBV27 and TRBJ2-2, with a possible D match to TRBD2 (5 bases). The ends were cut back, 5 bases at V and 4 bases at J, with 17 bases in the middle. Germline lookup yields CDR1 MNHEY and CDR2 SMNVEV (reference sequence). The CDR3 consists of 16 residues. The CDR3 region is CASSLLLAIGTGELFF. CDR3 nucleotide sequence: TGTGCCAGCAGTCTCCTCCTAGCAATAGGCACCGGGGAGCTGTTTTTT.

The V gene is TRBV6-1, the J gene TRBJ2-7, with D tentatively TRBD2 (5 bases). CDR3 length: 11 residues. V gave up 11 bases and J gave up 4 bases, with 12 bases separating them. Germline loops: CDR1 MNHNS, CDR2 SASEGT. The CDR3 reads CAASRGYEQYF. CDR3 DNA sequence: TGTGCCGCGAGTCGGGGTTACGAGCAGTACTTC.

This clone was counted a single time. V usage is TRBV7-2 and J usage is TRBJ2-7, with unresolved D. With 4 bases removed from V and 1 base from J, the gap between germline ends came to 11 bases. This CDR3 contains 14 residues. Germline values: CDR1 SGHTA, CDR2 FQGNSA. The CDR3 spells CASSSNYESYEQYF. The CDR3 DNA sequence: TGTGCCAGCAGCTCTAACTATGAATCCTACGAGCAGTACTTC. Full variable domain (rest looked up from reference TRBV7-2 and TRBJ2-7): GAGVSQSPSNKVTEKGKDVELRCDPISGHTALYWYRQSLGQGLEFLIYFQGNSAPDKSGLPSDRFSAERTGGSVSTLTIQRTQQEDSAVYLCASSSNYESYEQYFGPGTRLTVT.

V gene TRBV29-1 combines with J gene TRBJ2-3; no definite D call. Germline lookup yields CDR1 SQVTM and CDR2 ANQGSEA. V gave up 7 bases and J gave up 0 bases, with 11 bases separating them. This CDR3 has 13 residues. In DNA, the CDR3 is TGCAGCGCCGAGCTATTTAGCACAGATACGCAGTATTTT. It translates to CSAELFSTDTQYF.